This TCR beta chain was found in a study of blood T cell repertoires in COVID-19. Study as a whole: From the United States, Italy and Spain came samples of acute and convalescent COVID-19. The analysed material was cDNA or gDNA that came from T cells, B-cell-depleted T cells, or PBMCs.

V was clipped by 2 bases and J by 2 bases, with 11 bases between them. Germline CDR1 SGHRS, CDR2 YFSETQ. The CDR3 contains 15 residues. In this sample, this clone turned up once. A Seattle source enrolled patients during active infection and followed them longitudinally. Only in-frame clones appear in the TCRdb table, and some are missing; sequencing was by immunoSEQ multiplex PCR. The sample records about 500,000 clones, roughly 89% being singletons. The sample was peripheral blood. The source is a man younger than 35 with COVID-19, enrolled during active disease. The chain links TRBV5-1 to TRBJ2-1; the D gene is possibly TRBD2 (5 bases). CDR3 amino acids: CASSLNSEAYNEQFF. CDR3 nucleotides: TGCGCCAGCAGCTTAAATAGCGAAGCCTACAATGAGCAGTTCTTC. The variable domain in full, with the rest retrieved from reference TRBV5-1 and TRBJ2-1, is KAGVTQTPRYLIKTRGQQVTLSCSPISGHRSVSWYQQTPGQGLQFLFEYFSETQRNKGNFPGRFSGRQFSNSRSEMNVSTLELGDSALYLCASSLNSEAYNEQFFGPGTRLTVL.